Following are 25 T cell receptor beta chains from one sample sequenced in a study of shared clonotypes between healthy human individuals. This table comes from immunoSEQ multiplex PCR, and its TCRdb copy is limited to in-frame clones, with some not included. The profile shows about 1.5 million clones, approximately 98% of them singletons. The sequencing sample was made of naive CD4+ T cells sorted from blood. The sample's subset: CD45RA+ positively selected. The receptors shown here come from a man aged 25-40 years in good health.

The chain recombines TRBV7-9 with TRBJ2-1; tentatively, D is TRBD1 (6 bases). CDR1 is SEHNR and CDR2 is FQNEAQ in the germline V gene (reference sequence). There are 13 residues in the CDR3. V was cut by 7 bases and J by 9 bases, with 16 bases left in between. DNA of the CDR3: TGTGCCAGCACCAGAGCAGGGGTCAGTGAGCAGTTCTTC. Translating it yields CASTRAGVSEQFF.

This clone came up once. The rearrangement joins TRBV29-1 to TRBJ2-1; possible D gene TRBD2, 6 bases. CDR1 and CDR2 (germline): SQVTM, ANQGSEA. V was clipped by 3 bases and J by 2 bases, with 11 bases between them. This CDR3 contains 14 residues. CDR3 DNA: TGCAGCGTTGACGAAGGGACTCCCTACAATGAGCAGTTCTTC. It yields the protein CSVDEGTPYNEQFF.

This clone was recorded once. V gene TRBV27 combines with J gene TRBJ2-5; weak D call: TRBD2 (6 bases). This CDR3 has 17 amino acids. CDR1 is MNHEY, CDR2 SMNVEV, per germline (reference sequence). V lost 2 bases, J lost 0 bases, and 16 bases lay in between. The CDR3 region has the DNA TGTGCCAGCAGTTTACTCGGCGGGGCGGGGAACCAAGAGACCCAGTACTTC. As protein: CASSLLGGAGNQETQYF.

This chain uses TRBV28 with TRBJ2-1; D is undetermined. The V gene's germline CDR1 is MDHEN and CDR2 SYDVKM. Trimming shortened V by 7 bases and J by 0 bases, and 13 bases separated the two germline ends. There are 15 residues in the CDR3. CDR3 sequence (DNA): TGTGCCAGCAAATCCCTTTGGGGCTCCTACAATGAGCAGTTCTTC. It encodes CASKSLWGSYNEQFF.

This clone showed up just once. This chain uses TRBV5-4 with TRBJ2-3, with TRBD2 matching 11 bases. CDR3 length equals 14 residues. V gave up 4 bases and J gave up 5 bases; unmatched junction bases: 3. Looked up from germline, CDR1 is SGHNT and CDR2 is YYREEE (reference sequence). The CDR3 loop is CASSQTSGIDTQYF. The CDR3 DNA follows: TGTGCCAGCAGCCAGACTAGCGGGATAGATACGCAGTATTTT.

The rearrangement uses TRBV19 and TRBJ1-2, with D perhaps TRBD1 (6 bases). Germline V gives CDR1 LNHDA, CDR2 SQIVND (reference sequence). This CDR3 has 17 residues. Trimming took off 7 bases at V and 5 bases at J, with 26 bases between the two ends. Here the CDR3 DNA reads TGTGCCAGTATCGCCTCCGGGACAATGGATAGTTTTTATGGCTACACCTTC. This translates into CASIASGTMDSFYGYTF.

The CDR3 DNA follows: TGTGCCAGCAGCTTAACTAGCGCGAACACCGGGGAGCTGTTTTTT. It specifies CASSLTSANTGELFF. The rearrangement links TRBV7-6 to TRBJ2-2; 7 bases match TRBD2. The V gene's germline CDR1 is SGHVS and CDR2 FNYEAQ. Trimming cost V 2 bases and J 0 bases; bases outside gene matches: 0. The CDR3 totals 15 residues.

CDR3 in DNA: TGCGCCAGCAGCCAAGATAAGCAGGGGGCGGCAAATCAGCCCCAGCATTTT. Protein: CASSQDKQGAANQPQHF. The chain uses TRBV4-1 and TRBJ1-5; 8 bases agree with TRBD1. The CDR3 is 17 amino acids. V gave up 0 bases and J gave up 4 bases; unmatched junction bases: 8. CDR1 is MGHRA and CDR2 is YSYEKL in the germline V gene.

This chain joins TRBV9 and TRBJ2-2, with TRBD2 matching 8 bases. Per the germline V gene, CDR1 is SGDLS and CDR2 is YYNGEE. V shed 0 bases, J shed 7 bases, and the junction held 5 bases outside the gene matches. This CDR3 region has 15 residues. The CDR3 here is CASSVAGLGGGELFF. The CDR3 bases are TGTGCCAGCAGCGTAGCGGGACTAGGGGGCGGGGAGCTGTTTTTT.

The chain employs TRBV29-1 and TRBJ2-7; D is perhaps TRBD2 (7 bases). V dropped 7 bases and J dropped 3 bases, with 13 bases sitting between them. The CDR3 has 12 residues. In germline, CDR1 is SQVTM, CDR2 ANQGSEA. CDR3 bases: TGCAGCGCGAGGGGGGAGGGCTACGAGCAGTACTTC. Amino acids: CSARGEGYEQYF.

The chain is built from TRBV7-2 and TRBJ1-4, with D uncertain. This CDR3 comprises 13 residues. Trimming left V 5 bases short and J 7 bases short, with 11 bases between. From germline, CDR1 is SGHTA and CDR2 FQGNSA. The CDR3 region has the DNA TGTGCCAGCAGCCCCAGACGCTTTGAAAAACTGTTTTTT. Its translation is CASSPRRFEKLFF.

The chain has TRBV10-3 and TRBJ2-1; 8 nucleotides line up with TRBD2. This CDR3 comprises 15 residues. V trimming: 4 bases; J trimming: 8 bases; junction bases outside the gene matches: 10. CDR1 ENHRY and CDR2 SYGVKD come from the germline V gene. This CDR3 is CAISARAGVRDEQFF. As DNA, the CDR3 is TGTGCCATCAGTGCACGAGCGGGAGTGCGGGATGAGCAGTTCTTC.

J is TRBJ2-4 and V is TRBV15; 12 positions match TRBD1. The trim removed 8 bases at V and 0 bases at J, leaving 5 bases unmatched. Germline loops: CDR1 LNHNV, CDR2 YYDKDF (reference sequence). The CDR3 spans 16 residues. For the CDR3, the DNA is TGTGCCACCGCTCGGGACAGGGGGCTAGCCAAAAACATTCAGTACTTC. Translated: CATARDRGLAKNIQYF.

The rearrangement uses TRBV7-2 and TRBJ2-5, with D perhaps TRBD2 (6 bases). Germline V gene data show CDR1 as SGHTA and CDR2 as FQGNSA. This CDR3 region has 15 residues. Trimming shortened V by 5 bases and J by 1 base, and 14 bases separated the two germline ends. Here the CDR3 DNA reads TGTGCCAGCAGCAGCACCGGGACTTTCCAAGAGACCCAGTACTTC. Protein sequence: CASSSTGTFQETQYF.

This clone was observed a single time. This rearrangement joins TRBV4-1 to TRBJ2-1; a weak D match, TRBD1 (6 bases). CDR3 length equals 15 residues. Germline lookup yields CDR1 MGHRA and CDR2 YSYEKL. Trimming shortened V by 4 bases and J by 6 bases, and 16 bases separated the two germline ends. The CDR3 DNA sequence: TGCGCCAGCAGCCCAATCAATCGAGGGGGCAATGAGCAGTTCTTC. Translating gives CASSPINRGGNEQFF.

The chain links TRBV7-2 to TRBJ2-7, with TRBD1 as a possible D gene (6 bases). Deletions cut 6 bases from V and 1 base from J, with 16 bases between. The CDR3 length is 15 residues. Germline CDR1 reads SGHTA; CDR2 reads FQGNSA. CDR3 sequence (DNA): TGTGCCAGCAGTCCTCGACCAGGGGAATCCTACGAGCAGTACTTC. This sequence encodes CASSPRPGESYEQYF. The variable domain in full, with the rest retrieved from reference TRBV7-2 and TRBJ2-7, is GAGVSQSPSNKVTEKGKDVELRCDPISGHTALYWYRQSLGQGLEFLIYFQGNSAPDKSGLPSDRFSAERTGGSVSTLTIQRTQQEDSAVYLCASSPRPGESYEQYFGPGTRLTVT.

This clone was observed a single time. J is TRBJ2-7 and V is TRBV9; 8 nucleotides line up with TRBD1. The germline V gene encodes CDR1 SGDLS and CDR2 YYNGEE. CDR3 length: 13 residues. The junction had 6 bases not matched to a gene; V was cut back by 3 bases and J by 7 bases. CDR3 in amino acids: CASSGGTGPEQYF. The CDR3 DNA reads TGTGCCAGCAGCGGAGGGACAGGACCAGAGCAGTACTTC.

This clone was detected only once. This chain connects TRBV4-1 to TRBJ2-1, with TRBD2 identical over 12 bases. Trimming removed 4 bases from V and 8 bases from J; junction bases left unmatched: 3. The germline V gene encodes CDR1 MGHRA and CDR2 YSYEKL. The CDR3 extends over 14 amino acids. CDR3 loop: CASSPSGRAYEQFF. The CDR3 DNA is TGCGCCAGCAGCCCTAGCGGGAGGGCTTATGAGCAGTTCTTC.

V gene TRBV5-1 combines with J gene TRBJ2-3; D is possibly TRBD2 (5 bases). Per germline, CDR1 SGHRS and CDR2 YFSETQ. The CDR3 sequence is 13 residues long. V lost 4 bases and J 3 bases, leaving 9 bases between the germline ends. CDR3 sequence (DNA): TGCGCCAGCAGCCCAGCGGAGACAGATACGCAGTATTTT. Translated: CASSPAETDTQYF.

The genes are TRBV2 and TRBJ2-1; 8 nucleotides line up with TRBD2. The V gene end was trimmed by 4 bases and the J gene end by 1 base; junction bases not matched to a gene: 6. Germline V gene data show CDR1 as SNHLY and CDR2 as FYNNEI. The length of the CDR3 is 16 residues. DNA for the CDR3: TGTGCCAGCAGTGCCTGGACTAGCCGGTCCTACAATGAGCAGTTCTTC. This encodes CASSAWTSRSYNEQFF.

This chain connects TRBV19 to TRBJ2-3, with TRBD1 identical over 8 bases. From germline, CDR1 is LNHDA and CDR2 SQIVND (reference sequence). With 4 bases clipped from V and 7 bases from J, the junction kept 7 bases outside the gene matches. The CDR3 totals 14 residues. The chain's CDR3 is CASSTGQGTHTQYF. The CDR3 DNA reads TGTGCCAGTAGTACCGGACAGGGAACGCATACGCAGTATTTT.

V and J are TRBV28 and TRBJ1-2; D not resolved. The CDR3 contains 12 residues. Trimming left V 2 bases short and J 5 bases short, with 6 bases between. The germline V gene encodes CDR1 MDHEN and CDR2 SYDVKM. CDR3 in amino acids: CASSLKAYGYTF. The CDR3 nucleotides read TGTGCCAGCAGTTTAAAAGCGTATGGCTACACCTTC.

The V call is TRBV5-1, the J call TRBJ2-7; possible D gene TRBD2, 7 bases. V shed 1 base and J shed 6 bases, with 17 bases lying between them. Germline CDR1 reads SGHRS; CDR2 reads YFSETQ. The CDR3 totals 15 residues. The CDR3 sequence is CASSLIPSGGGEQYF. CDR3 nucleotides: TGCGCCAGCAGCTTGATCCCTAGCGGAGGGGGCGAGCAGTACTTC.

The sample holds one count of this clone. The chain links TRBV6-5 to TRBJ2-2; maybe TRBD1 (6 bases). There are 15 residues in the CDR3. V lost 4 bases to trimming and J lost 3 bases, with 12 bases between them. CDR1 and CDR2 (germline): MNHEY, SVGAGI. In DNA, the CDR3 is TGTGCCAGCAGTTTTCAAGACAGGTACACCGGGGAGCTGTTTTTT. Translation gives CASSFQDRYTGELFF.

A remark on this clone: Other DNA sequences in this specimen translate into the identical CDR3. The chain employs TRBV7-3 and TRBJ2-1; 9 bases are a match to TRBD2. There are 14 residues in the CDR3. J lost 8 bases, V lost 2 bases, and 4 bases had no gene match. The germline gives CDR1 SGHTA, CDR2 FQGTGA. CDR3 residues: CASSLAGGPYEQFF. CDR3 DNA sequence: TGTGCCAGCAGCTTAGCGGGAGGGCCGTATGAGCAGTTCTTC.